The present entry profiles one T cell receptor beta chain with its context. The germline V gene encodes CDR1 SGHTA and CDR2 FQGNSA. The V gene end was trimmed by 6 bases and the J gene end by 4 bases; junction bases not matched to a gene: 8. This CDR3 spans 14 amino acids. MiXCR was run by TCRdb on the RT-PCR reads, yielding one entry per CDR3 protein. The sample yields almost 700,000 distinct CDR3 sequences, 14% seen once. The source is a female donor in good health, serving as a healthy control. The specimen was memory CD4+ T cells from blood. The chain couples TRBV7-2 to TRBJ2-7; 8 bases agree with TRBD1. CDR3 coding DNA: TGTGCCAGCAGTCGACCGGACAGGGCGTACGAGCAGTACTTC. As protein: CASSRPDRAYEQYF.